This TCR beta chain was recorded in a study of T cell responses to AZD1222 COVID-19 vaccine. Study-level information: Samples with a second dose at about 4 or about 12 weeks were pooled together. Overall study findings and caveats: Spike-spanning, vaccine-associated CD4 TCRs were dominant at 160-218 and 743-854. Only 6 or 7 individuals given AZD1222 were seropositive at baseline.

The CDR3 is 12 residues long. Germline V gene sequence: CDR1 SQVTM, CDR2 ANQGSEA. V was pared by 6 bases and J by 3 bases, with 8 bases between. This table comes from immunoSEQ multiplex PCR, and its TCRdb copy is limited to in-frame clones, with some not included. The profile shows some 200,000 clones, approximately 90% of them singletons. On this clone: What it binds is not known.

The specimen comprised peripheral blood, sampled on day 0 of AZD1222 vaccination. The chain is built from TRBV29-1 and TRBJ2-2; D not resolved. This TCR derives from an adult in good health. CDR3 sequence (DNA): TGCAGCGTCGCCAGTTACACCGGGGAGCTGTTTTTT. Translating gives CSVASYTGELFF.